The clone carrying this TCR beta chain was found once. Treatment here: roughly 20 received Ad26.COV2.S at low or high dose, single or two shots; roughly five received placebo; per-sample allocation not given. Collection of the samples took place on day 63 after the first injection of vaccine or placebo. The data were obtained in a study of Ad26.COV2.S vaccination and SARS-CoV-2 variants. CDR1 MNHEY and CDR2 SVGEGT come from the germline V gene. The CDR3 is 14 amino acids. The V gene lost 7 bases and the J gene lost 3 bases, with 16 bases spanning the gap. TCRdb's copy holds only in-frame clones and misses some; the assay was immunoSEQ multiplex PCR. Of approximately 400,000 clones listed, 80% to 90% are singletons.

This chain links TRBV6-2 or TRBV6-3 with TRBJ2-7; D tentatively reads TRBD1 or TRBD2 (5 bases each). The sequenced sample was peripheral blood, obtained in a trial of Ad26.COV2.S vaccine versus placebo. This TCR derives from a person between 18 and 60 years old who received the Ad26.COV2.S COVID-19 vaccine or a placebo. CDR3 bases: TGTGCCAGCACCCCTCCTGGGACCAACTACGAGCAGTACTTC. Protein sequence: CASTPPGTNYEQYF.